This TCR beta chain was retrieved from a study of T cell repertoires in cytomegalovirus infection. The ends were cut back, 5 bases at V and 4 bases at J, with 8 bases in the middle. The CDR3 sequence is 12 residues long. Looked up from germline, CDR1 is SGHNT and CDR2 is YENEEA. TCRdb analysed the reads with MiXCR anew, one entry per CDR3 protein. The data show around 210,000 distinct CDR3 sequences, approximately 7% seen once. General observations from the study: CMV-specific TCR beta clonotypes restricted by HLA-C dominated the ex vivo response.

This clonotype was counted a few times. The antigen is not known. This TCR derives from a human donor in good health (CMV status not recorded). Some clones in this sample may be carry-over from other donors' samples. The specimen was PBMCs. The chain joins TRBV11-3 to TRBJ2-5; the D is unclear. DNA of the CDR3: TGTGCCAGCAGCCAAGAGCCAGAGACCCAGTACTTC. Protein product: CASSQEPETQYF.